This T cell receptor (beta chain) was sequenced during a study of T cell repertoires in cytomegalovirus infection (dated by TCRdb to about 2019). About the investigation overall: Recently identified HLA-C-restricted CMV epitopes, whose presentation resists viral immunomodulation, were targeted by peptide stimulations together with well-studied HLA-B-restricted epitopes. Donor HLA type was relevant to the analysis, as public TCR beta signatures indicated carriage of CMV infection together with the matching HLA type. Overall study results and their limits: In both this cohort and an independent 352-donor cohort, the cumulative frequency of public TCR beta family members distinguished carriers of CMV infection plus the relevant HLA type. The ex vivo response was dominated by HLA-C-restricted CMV-specific TCR beta clonotypes, which also provided the single most frequent clonotype in two of eight donors.

TCRdb shows the sequencer as Illumina HiSeq 1500. The raw public reads went through TCRdb reprocessing: fastp at Q25, MiXCR clone calling, in-frame beta chains kept. Rows are combined by CDR3 protein, so each entry shows the most common genes and DNA. The sample yields hundreds of thousands of distinct CDR3 sequences; about 30% were counted once. Roughly 18% of the sample is in the top ten clones. Looking up the germline V gene yields CDR1 SGHTA and CDR2 FQGNSA. V is pared back by 10 bases and J by 5 bases, with 17 bases lying between the germline termini. There are 13 amino acids in the CDR3, from cysteine to phenylalanine inclusive. Only the CDR3 portion is preserved as DNA: 39 bases, with reading frame beginning at the first base. The treatment or condition tag for this specimen amounts to: in vitro stimulation with specific CMV peptide epitopes to enrich CMV-specific T cells. There are many counts of this clonotype. Its antigen is still unknown. No much larger clone exists at a distance of one base, and base qualities are not known.

The origin of this receptor is a human donor in good health (CMV status not recorded). Some clones in this sample may be carry-over from other donors' samples. This specimen was cultured PBMCs, taken from culture after CMV antigen stimulation. The sequence links TRBV7-2 to TRBJ1-1; 5 matching bases give a weak D call of TRBD1. CDR3 protein: CATTKGPRTEAFF. The nucleotide sequence is given as TGTGCCACCACGAAGGGGCCAAGAACTGAAGCTTTCTTT.